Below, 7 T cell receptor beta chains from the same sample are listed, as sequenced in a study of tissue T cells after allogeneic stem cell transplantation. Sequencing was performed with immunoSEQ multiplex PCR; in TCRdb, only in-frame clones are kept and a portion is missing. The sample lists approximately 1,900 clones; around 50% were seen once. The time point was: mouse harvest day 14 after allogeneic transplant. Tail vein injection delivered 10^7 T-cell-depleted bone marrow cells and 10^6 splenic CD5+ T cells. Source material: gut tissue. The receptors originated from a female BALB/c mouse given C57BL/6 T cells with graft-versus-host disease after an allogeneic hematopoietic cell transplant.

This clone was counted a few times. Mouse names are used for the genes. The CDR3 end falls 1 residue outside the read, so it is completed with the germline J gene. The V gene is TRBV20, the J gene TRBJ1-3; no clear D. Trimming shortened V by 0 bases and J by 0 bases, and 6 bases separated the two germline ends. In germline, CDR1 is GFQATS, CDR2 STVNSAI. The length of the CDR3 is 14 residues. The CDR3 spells CGARESASGNTLYF. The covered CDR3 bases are TGTGGTGCTAGGGAATCCGCTTCTGGAAATACGCTCTAT.

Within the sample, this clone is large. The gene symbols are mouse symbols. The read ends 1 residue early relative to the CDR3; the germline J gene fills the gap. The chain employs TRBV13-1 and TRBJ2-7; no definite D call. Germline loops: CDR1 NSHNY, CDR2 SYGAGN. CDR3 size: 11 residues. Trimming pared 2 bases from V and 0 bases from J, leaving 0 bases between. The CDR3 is CASSDSYEQYF. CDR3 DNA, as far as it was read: TGTGCCAGCAGTGACTCCTATGAACAGTAC.

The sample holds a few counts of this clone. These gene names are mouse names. CDR3 region: CASSLVSSSYEQYF. The sequenced CDR3 bases are TGTGCCAGCTCTCTCGTCAGCAGCTCCTATGAACAGTAC. This sequence joins TRBV12-1 and TRBJ2-7; D remains unclear. Read data end 1 residue before the CDR3 end; the end is taken from the germline J gene. Trimming removed 0 bases from V and 0 bases from J, with 8 bases in between. This CDR3 has 14 amino acids. Looked up from germline, CDR1 is SGHSN and CDR2 is HYEKVE.

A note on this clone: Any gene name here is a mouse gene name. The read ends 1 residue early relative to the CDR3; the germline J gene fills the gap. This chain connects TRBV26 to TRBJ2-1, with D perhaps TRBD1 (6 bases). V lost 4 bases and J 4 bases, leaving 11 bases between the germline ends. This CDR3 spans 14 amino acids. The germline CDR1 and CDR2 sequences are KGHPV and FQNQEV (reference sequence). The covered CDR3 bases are TGTGCCAGCAGTCGGCAGGGGAATTATGCTGAGCAGTTC. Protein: CASSRQGNYAEQF. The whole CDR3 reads CASSRQGNYAEQFF.

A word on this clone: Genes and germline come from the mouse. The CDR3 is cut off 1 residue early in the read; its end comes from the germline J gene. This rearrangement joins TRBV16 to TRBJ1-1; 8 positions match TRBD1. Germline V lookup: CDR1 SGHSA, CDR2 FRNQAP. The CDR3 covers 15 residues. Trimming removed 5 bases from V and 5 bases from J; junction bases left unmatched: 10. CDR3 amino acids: CASSRGGTGRTEVFF. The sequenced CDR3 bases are TGTGCAAGCAGCCGAGGAGGGACAGGCAGGACAGAAGTCTTC.

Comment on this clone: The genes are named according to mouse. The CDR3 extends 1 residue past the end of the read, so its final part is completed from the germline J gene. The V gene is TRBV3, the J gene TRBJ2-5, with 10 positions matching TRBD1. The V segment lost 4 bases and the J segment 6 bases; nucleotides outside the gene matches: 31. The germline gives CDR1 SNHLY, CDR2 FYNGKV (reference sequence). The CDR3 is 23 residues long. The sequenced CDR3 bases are TGTGCCAGCAGCTCCCGGGACAGGGGAGGGACACCCAACCCGGGACAGGGGAGGGACACCCAGTAC. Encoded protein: CASSSRDRGGTPNPGQGRDTQY. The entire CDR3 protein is CASSSRDRGGTPNPGQGRDTQYF.

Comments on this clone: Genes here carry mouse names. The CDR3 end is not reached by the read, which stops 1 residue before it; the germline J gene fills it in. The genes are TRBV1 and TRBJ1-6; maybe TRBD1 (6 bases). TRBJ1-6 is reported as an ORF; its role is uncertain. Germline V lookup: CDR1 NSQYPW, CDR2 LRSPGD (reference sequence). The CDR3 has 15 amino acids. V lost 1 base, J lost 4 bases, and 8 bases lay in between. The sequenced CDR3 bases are TGCACCTGCAGTGCAGCGACAGGATATAATTCGCCCCTCTAC. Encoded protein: CTCSAATGYNSPLY. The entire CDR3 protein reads CTCSAATGYNSPLYF.